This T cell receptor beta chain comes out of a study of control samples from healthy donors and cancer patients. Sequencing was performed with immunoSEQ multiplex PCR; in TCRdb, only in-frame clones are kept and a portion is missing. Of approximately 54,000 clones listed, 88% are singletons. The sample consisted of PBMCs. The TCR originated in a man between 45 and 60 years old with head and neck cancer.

The CDR3: CASSVRGYYNEQFF. CDR3 coding DNA: TGTGCCAGCAGTGTGCGCGGCTACTACAATGAGCAGTTCTTC. The J gene is TRBJ2-1, the V gene TRBV2; D remains unclear. V lost 4 bases to trimming and J lost 3 bases, with 10 bases between them. The CDR3 has 14 residues. Looked up from germline, CDR1 is SNHLY and CDR2 is FYNNEI.